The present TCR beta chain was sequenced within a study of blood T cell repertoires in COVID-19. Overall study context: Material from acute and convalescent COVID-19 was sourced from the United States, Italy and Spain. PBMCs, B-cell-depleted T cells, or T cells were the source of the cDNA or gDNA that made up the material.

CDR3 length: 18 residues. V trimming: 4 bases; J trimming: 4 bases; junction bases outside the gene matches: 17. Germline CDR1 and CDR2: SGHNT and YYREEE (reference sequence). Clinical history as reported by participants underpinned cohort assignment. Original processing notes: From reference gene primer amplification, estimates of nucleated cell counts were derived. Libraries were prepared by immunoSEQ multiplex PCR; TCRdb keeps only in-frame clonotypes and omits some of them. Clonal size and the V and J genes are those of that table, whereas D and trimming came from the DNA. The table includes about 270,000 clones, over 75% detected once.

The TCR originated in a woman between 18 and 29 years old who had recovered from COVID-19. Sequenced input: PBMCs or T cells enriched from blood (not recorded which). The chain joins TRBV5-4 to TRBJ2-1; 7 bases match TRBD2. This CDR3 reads CASSPDRLAAYQYNEQFF. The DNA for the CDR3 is TGTGCCAGCAGCCCTGACCGCCTAGCGGCCTATCAATACAATGAGCAGTTCTTC.